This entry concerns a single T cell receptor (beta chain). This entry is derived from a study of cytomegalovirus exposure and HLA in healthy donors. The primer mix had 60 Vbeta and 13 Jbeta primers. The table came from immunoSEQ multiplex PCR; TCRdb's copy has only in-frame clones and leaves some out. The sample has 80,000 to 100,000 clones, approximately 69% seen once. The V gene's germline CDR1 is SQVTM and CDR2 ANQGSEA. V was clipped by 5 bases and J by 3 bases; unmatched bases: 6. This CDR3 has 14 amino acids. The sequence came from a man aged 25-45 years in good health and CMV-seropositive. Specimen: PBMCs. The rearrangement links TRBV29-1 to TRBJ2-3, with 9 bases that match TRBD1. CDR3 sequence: CSVTGGRSTDTQYF. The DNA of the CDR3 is TGCAGCGTTACAGGGGGCCGCTCGACAGATACGCAGTATTTT.